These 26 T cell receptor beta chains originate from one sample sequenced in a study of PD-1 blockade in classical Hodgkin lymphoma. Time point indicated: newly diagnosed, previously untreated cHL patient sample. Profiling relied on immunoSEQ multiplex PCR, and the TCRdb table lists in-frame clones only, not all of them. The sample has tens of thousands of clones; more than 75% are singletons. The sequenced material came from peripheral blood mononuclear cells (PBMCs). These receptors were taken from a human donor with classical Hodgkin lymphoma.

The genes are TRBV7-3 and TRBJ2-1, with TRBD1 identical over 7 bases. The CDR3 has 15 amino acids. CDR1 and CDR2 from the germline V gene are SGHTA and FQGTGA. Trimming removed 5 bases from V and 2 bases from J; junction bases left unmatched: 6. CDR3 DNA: TGTGCCAGCAGCATCGACAGGGAGACCTACAATGAGCAGTTCTTC. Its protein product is CASSIDRETYNEQFF.

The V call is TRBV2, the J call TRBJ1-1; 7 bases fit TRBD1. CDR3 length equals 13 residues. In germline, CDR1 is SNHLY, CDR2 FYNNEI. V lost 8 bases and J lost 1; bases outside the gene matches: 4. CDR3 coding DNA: TGTGCCAGCCGACAGGGCGGGAACACTGAAGCTTTCTTT. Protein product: CASRQGGNTEAFF. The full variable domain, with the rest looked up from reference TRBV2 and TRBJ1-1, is EPEVTQTPSHQVTQMGQEVILRCVPISNHLYFYWYRQILGQKVEFLVSFYNNEISEKSEIFDDQFSVERPDGSNFTLKIRSTKLEDSAMYFCASRQGGNTEAFFGQGTRLTVV.

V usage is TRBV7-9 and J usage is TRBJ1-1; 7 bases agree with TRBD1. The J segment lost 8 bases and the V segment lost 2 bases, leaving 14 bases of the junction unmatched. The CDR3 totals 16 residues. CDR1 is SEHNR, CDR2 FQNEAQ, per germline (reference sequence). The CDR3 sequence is CASSLRGANRGQEAFF. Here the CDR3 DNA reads TGTGCCAGCAGCTTAAGAGGGGCTAACAGGGGTCAAGAAGCTTTCTTT.

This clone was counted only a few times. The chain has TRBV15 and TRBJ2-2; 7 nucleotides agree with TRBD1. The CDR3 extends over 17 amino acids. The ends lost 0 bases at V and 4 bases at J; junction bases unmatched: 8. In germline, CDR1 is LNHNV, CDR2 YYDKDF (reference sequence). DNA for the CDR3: TGTGCCACCAGCAGAGATCGCGTGACAGGGCTCACCGGGGAGCTGTTTTTT. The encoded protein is CATSRDRVTGLTGELFF.

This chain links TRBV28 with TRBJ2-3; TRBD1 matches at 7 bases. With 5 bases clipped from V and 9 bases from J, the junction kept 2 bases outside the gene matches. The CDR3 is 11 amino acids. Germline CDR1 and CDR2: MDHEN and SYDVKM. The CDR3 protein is CASSRQGTQYF. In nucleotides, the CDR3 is TGTGCCAGCAGTCGACAGGGAACGCAGTATTTT.

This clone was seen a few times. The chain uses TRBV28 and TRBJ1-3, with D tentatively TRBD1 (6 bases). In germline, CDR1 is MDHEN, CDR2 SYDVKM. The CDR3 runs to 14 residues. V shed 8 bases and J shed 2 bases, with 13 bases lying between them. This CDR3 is CASLGRGTGNTIYF. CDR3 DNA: TGTGCCAGCCTGGGCAGGGGAACTGGAAACACCATATATTTT.

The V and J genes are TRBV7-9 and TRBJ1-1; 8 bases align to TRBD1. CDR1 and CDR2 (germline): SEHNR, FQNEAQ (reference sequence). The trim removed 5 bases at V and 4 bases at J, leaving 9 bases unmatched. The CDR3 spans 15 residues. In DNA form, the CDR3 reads TGTGCCAGCAGCCCCCGGACAGGGTACGGCACTGAAGCTTTCTTT. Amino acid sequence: CASSPRTGYGTEAFF. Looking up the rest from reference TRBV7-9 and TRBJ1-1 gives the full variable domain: DTGVSQNPRHKITKRGQNVTFRCDPISEHNRLYWYRQTLGQGPEFLTYFQNEAQLEKSRLLSDRFSAERPKGSFSTLEIQRTEQGDSAMYLCASSPRTGYGTEAFFGQGTRLTVV.

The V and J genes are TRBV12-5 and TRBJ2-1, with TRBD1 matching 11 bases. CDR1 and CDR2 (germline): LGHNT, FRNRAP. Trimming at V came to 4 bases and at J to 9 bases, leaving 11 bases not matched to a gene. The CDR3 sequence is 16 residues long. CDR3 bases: TGTGCTAGTGGTTCGTTTGGACAGGGGGCGCGTGGTGAGCAGTTCTTC. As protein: CASGSFGQGARGEQFF.

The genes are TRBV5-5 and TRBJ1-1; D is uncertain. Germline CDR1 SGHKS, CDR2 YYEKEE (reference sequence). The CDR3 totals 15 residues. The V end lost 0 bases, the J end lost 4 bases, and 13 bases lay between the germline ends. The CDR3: CASSLGGALITEAFF. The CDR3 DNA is TGTGCCAGCAGCTTGGGGGGTGCATTGATCACTGAAGCTTTCTTT. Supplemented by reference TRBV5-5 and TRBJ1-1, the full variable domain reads DAGVTQSPTHLIKTRGQQVTLRCSPISGHKSVSWYQQVLGQGPQFIFQYYEKEERGRGNFPDRFSARQFPNYSSELNVNALLLGDSALYLCASSLGGALITEAFFGQGTRLTVV.

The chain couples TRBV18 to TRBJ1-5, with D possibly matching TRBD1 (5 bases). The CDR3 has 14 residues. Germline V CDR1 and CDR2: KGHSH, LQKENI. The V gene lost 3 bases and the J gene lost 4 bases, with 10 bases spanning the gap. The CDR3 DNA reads TGTGCCAGCTCACCTGCGGGGGAGAATCAGCCCCAGCATTTT. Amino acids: CASSPAGENQPQHF.

The CDR3 is CASSKLTDYNEQFF. DNA for the CDR3: TGTGCCAGCTCTAAACTGACAGATTACAATGAGCAGTTCTTC. This chain links TRBV18 with TRBJ2-1; a weak D match, TRBD1 (5 bases). Trimming cost V 6 bases and J 4 bases, with 13 bases left between them. This CDR3 is 14 amino acids long. The V gene's germline CDR1 is KGHSH and CDR2 LQKENI. Together with reference TRBV18 and TRBJ2-1, the CDR3 gives the full variable domain: NAGVMQNPRHLVRRRGQEARLRCSPMKGHSHVYWYRQLPEEGLKFMVYLQKENIIDESGMPKERFSAEFPKEGPSILRIQQVVRGDSAAYFCASSKLTDYNEQFFGPGTRLTVL.

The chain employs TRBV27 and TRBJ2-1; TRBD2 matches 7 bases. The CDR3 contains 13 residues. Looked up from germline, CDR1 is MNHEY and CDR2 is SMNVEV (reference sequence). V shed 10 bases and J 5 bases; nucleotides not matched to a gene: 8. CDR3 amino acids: CANDGTTDNEQFF. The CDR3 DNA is TGTGCCAACGACGGGACTACCGACAATGAGCAGTTCTTC.

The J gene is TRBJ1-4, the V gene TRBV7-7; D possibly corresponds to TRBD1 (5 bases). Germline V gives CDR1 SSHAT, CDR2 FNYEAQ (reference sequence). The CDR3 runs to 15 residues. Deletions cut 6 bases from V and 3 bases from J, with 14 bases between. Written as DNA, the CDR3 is TGTGCCAGCAGACCCCCAGGGAAGTCTAATGAAAAACTGTTTTTT. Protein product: CASRPPGKSNEKLFF.

The CDR3 DNA sequence: TGTGCCAGCTCTCGACTGGCGGATCAGCCCCAGCATTTT. It translates to CASSRLADQPQHF. V and J are TRBV18 and TRBJ1-5, with D unclear. This CDR3 region has 13 residues. From germline, CDR1 is KGHSH and CDR2 LQKENI. V lost 6 bases to trimming and J lost 5 bases, with 11 bases between them.

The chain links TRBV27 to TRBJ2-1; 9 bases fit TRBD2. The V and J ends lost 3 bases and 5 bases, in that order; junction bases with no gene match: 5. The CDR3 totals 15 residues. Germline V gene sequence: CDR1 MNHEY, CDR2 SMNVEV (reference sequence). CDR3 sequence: CASSLSTSGHNEQFF. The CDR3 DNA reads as TGTGCCAGCAGTTTGTCGACTAGCGGCCACAATGAGCAGTTCTTC.

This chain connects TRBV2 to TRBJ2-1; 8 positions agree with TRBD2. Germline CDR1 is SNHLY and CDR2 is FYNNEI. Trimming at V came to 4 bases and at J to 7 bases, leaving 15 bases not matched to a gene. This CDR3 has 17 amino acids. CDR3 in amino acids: CASSAPLGAGVGNEQFF. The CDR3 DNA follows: TGTGCCAGCAGTGCTCCCTTAGGAGCGGGAGTAGGGAATGAGCAGTTCTTC.

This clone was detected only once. CDR3 sequence: CASSEFGGREAFF. CDR3 coding DNA: TGTGCCAGCAGTGAATTTGGGGGTAGAGAAGCTTTCTTT. The chain has TRBV25-1 and TRBJ1-1; possible D gene TRBD1, 5 bases. V was cut by 1 base and J by 8 bases, with 11 bases left in between. Germline V gene lookup returns CDR1 MGHDK and CDR2 SYGVNS. The CDR3 sequence is 13 residues long. Combining the CDR3 with reference TRBV25-1 and TRBJ1-1 gives the whole variable domain EADIYQTPRYLVIGTGKKITLECSQTMGHDKMYWYQQDPGMELHLIHYSYGVNSTEKGDLSSESTVSRIRTEHFPLTLESARPSHTSQYLCASSEFGGREAFFGQGTRLTVV.

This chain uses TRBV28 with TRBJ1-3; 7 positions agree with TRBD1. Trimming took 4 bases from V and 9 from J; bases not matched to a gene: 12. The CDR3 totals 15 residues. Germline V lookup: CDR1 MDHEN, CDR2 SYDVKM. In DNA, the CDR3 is TGTGCCAGCAGTTCCCACGACAGGGAGGTGGGCACCATATATTTT. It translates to CASSSHDREVGTIYF.

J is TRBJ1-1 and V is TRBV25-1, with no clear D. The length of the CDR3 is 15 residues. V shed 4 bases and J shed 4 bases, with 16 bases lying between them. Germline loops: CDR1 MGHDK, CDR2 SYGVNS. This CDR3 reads CASSVPGVGGTEAFF. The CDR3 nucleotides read TGTGCCAGCAGTGTCCCTGGGGTGGGCGGCACTGAAGCTTTCTTT.

CDR3 nucleotide sequence: TGTGCCAGCAGTCTATCCCTCAATCAGCCCCAGCATTTT. It yields the protein CASSLSLNQPQHF. This chain connects TRBV2 to TRBJ1-5; no reliable D call. The V gene's germline CDR1 is SNHLY and CDR2 FYNNEI. This CDR3 is built from 13 residues. V lost 5 bases to trimming and J lost 3 bases, with 8 bases between them. Full variable domain (remainder filled in from reference TRBV2 and TRBJ1-5): EPEVTQTPSHQVTQMGQEVILRCVPISNHLYFYWYRQILGQKVEFLVSFYNNEISEKSEIFDDQFSVERPDGSNFTLKIRSTKLEDSAMYFCASSLSLNQPQHFGDGTRLSIL.

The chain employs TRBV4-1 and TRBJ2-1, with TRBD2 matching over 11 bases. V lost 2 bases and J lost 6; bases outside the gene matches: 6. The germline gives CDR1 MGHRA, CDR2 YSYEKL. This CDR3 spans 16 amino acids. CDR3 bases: TGCGCCAGCAGCCAACCGCCGGGACTAGCGGCCAATGAGCAGTTCTTC. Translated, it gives CASSQPPGLAANEQFF.

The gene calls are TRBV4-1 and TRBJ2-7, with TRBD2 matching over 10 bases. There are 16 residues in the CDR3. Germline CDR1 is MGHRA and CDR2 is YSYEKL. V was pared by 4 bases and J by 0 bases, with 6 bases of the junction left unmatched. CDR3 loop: CASSLLSGRASYEQYF. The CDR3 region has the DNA TGCGCCAGCAGCCTCTTAAGCGGGAGGGCCTCCTACGAGCAGTACTTC.

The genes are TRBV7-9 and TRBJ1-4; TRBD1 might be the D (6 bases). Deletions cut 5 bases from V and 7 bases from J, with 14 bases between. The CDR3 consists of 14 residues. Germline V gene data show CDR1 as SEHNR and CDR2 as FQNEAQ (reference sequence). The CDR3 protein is CASSLTGLGEKLFF. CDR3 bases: TGTGCCAGCAGCCTGACAGGACTGGGTGAAAAACTGTTTTTT.

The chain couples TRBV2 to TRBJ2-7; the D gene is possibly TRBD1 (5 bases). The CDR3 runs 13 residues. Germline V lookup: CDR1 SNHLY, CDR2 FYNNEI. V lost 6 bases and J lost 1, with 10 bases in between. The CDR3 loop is CASSLTVSYEQYF. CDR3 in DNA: TGTGCCAGCAGCTTGACAGTGTCCTACGAGCAGTACTTC.

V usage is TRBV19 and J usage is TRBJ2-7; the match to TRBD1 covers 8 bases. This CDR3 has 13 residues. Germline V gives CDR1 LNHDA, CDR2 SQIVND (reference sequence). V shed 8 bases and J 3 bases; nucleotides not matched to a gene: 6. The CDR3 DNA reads TGTGCCAGTGGCGGACAGGGACTCTACGAGCAGTACTTC. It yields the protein CASGGQGLYEQYF.

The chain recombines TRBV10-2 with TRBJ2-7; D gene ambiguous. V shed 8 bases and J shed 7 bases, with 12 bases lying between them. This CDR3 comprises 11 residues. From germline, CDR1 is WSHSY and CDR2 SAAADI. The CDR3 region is CASGSRWEQYF. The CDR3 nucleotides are TGCGCCAGCGGGTCCCGCTGGGAGCAGTACTTC.